The 18 T cell receptor beta chains in this list originate from one sample, sequenced in a study of shared clonotypes between healthy human individuals. TCRdb's copy holds only in-frame clones and misses some; the assay was immunoSEQ multiplex PCR. The sample records about 580,000 clones, 95% to 98% being singletons. Naive-designated CD8 cells lacked CD45RO, were positively enriched for CCR7, and omitted terminally differentiated effector memory CD45RA+ cells. The sequenced sample was naive CD8+ T cells sorted from blood. The source is a man between 25 and 39 years old in good health.

The chain recombines TRBV9 with TRBJ1-1, with D perhaps matching TRBD1 (5 bases). V gave up 0 bases and J gave up 3 bases, with 12 bases separating them. This CDR3 has 15 amino acids. Germline V gene sequence: CDR1 SGDLS, CDR2 YYNGEE. CDR3 sequence reads: CASSVGTLGDTEAFF. The DNA for the CDR3 is TGTGCCAGCAGCGTAGGCACCTTGGGGGACACTGAAGCTTTCTTT.

The chain carries TRBV21-1 and TRBJ1-5. TRBV21-1 is classified as a pseudogene. The CDR3 is 12 residues long. Written as DNA, the CDR3 is TGTGCCAGCAGCCATGGTGATCAGCCCCAGCATTTT. Its protein is CASSHGDQPQHF.

The J gene is TRBJ1-2, the V gene TRBV4-3, with 7 bases fitting TRBD1. With 4 bases clipped from V and 6 bases from J, the junction kept 8 bases outside the gene matches. The CDR3 length is 14 residues. CDR1 and CDR2 (germline): LGHNA, YSLEER. The CDR3 protein is CASSRTAGGDGYTF. CDR3 in DNA: TGCGCCAGCAGCCGCACGGCAGGGGGTGATGGCTACACCTTC.

This chain's CDR3 is CATSRDVPELNTGELFF. In DNA, the CDR3 is TGTGCCACCAGCAGAGATGTTCCGGAACTGAACACCGGGGAGCTGTTTTTT. The chain links TRBV15 to TRBJ2-2; D is ambiguous. This CDR3 spans 17 amino acids. V lost 0 bases, J lost 1 base, and 12 bases lay in between. Germline V gene sequence: CDR1 LNHNV, CDR2 YYDKDF (reference sequence). The complete variable domain, with remaining parts taken from reference TRBV15 and TRBJ2-2, reads DAMVIQNPRYQVTQFGKPVTLSCSQTLNHNVMYWYQQKSSQAPKLLFHYYDKDFNNEADTPDNFQSRRPNTSFCFLDIRSPGLGDTAMYLCATSRDVPELNTGELFFGEGSRLTVL.

This chain connects TRBV4-1 to TRBJ2-3, with TRBD1 matching over 7 bases. The CDR3 totals 17 residues. The ends lost 0 bases at V and 3 bases at J; junction bases unmatched: 9. CDR1 is MGHRA, CDR2 YSYEKL, per germline. The CDR3 bases are TGCGCCAGCAGCCAAGACCCCCCGACAGGGACAACAGATACGCAGTATTTT. Translating gives CASSQDPPTGTTDTQYF.

The chain couples TRBV9 to TRBJ2-1; tentatively, D is TRBD1 or TRBD2 (5 bases each). Looked up from germline, CDR1 is SGDLS and CDR2 is YYNGEE. Trimming took off 4 bases at V and 6 bases at J, with 17 bases between the two ends. This CDR3 has 15 amino acids. CDR3 protein: CASSPYGVGTNEQFF. The CDR3 bases are TGTGCCAGCAGCCCTTATGGGGTAGGGACCAATGAGCAGTTCTTC. The variable domain in full, completed from reference TRBV9 and TRBJ2-1, reads DSGVTQTPKHLITATGQRVTLRCSPRSGDLSVYWYQQSLDQGLQFLIQYYNGEERAKGNILERFSAQQFPDLHSELNLSSLELGDSALYFCASSPYGVGTNEQFFGPGTRLTVL.

J is TRBJ1-5 and V is TRBV10-2, with a possible D match to TRBD1 (6 bases). Trimming stripped 8 bases from V and 6 bases from J, with 14 bases between. The CDR3 contains 13 residues. Germline V gives CDR1 WSHSY, CDR2 SAAADI. CDR3 protein: CASGAGAGQPQHF. The CDR3, as DNA: TGCGCCAGCGGAGCGGGGGCGGGTCAGCCCCAGCATTTT.

The CDR3, as DNA: TGTGCCAGCAGCCAAGGGACTAGAGATCCCTACGAGCAGTACTTC. This translates into CASSQGTRDPYEQYF. V gene TRBV11-2 combines with J gene TRBJ2-7; 8 nucleotides match TRBD2. The length of the CDR3 is 15 residues. The trim removed 5 bases at V and 2 bases at J, leaving 8 bases unmatched. Germline lookup yields CDR1 SGHAT and CDR2 FQNNGV. Together with reference TRBV11-2 and TRBJ2-7, the CDR3 gives the full variable domain: EAGVAQSPRYKIIEKRQSVAFWCNPISGHATLYWYQQILGQGPKLLIQFQNNGVVDDSQLPKDRFSAERLKGVDSTLKIQPAKLEDSAVYLCASSQGTRDPYEQYFGPGTRLTVT.

The chain links TRBV14 to TRBJ2-2; D is ambiguous. This CDR3 is built from 15 residues. The ends were cut back, 0 bases at V and 5 bases at J, with 10 bases in the middle. Germline CDR1 reads SGHDN; CDR2 reads FVKESK. The CDR3 loop reads CASSQDNSRTGELFF. CDR3 DNA: TGTGCCAGCAGCCAAGATAATAGTAGGACCGGGGAGCTGTTTTTT.

V usage is TRBV7-2 and J usage is TRBJ2-3; a weak D match, TRBD2 (5 bases). CDR1 SGHTA and CDR2 FQGNSA come from the germline V gene. V was shortened by 2 bases and J by 2 bases, with 17 bases between the two germline ends. The CDR3 totals 17 residues. Written as DNA, the CDR3 is TGTGCCAGCAGCTTACCAGAGGGAGTTACCTACACAGATACGCAGTATTTT. It yields the protein CASSLPEGVTYTDTQYF.

This chain connects TRBV6-4 to TRBJ2-1; TRBD2 matches 11 bases. V gave up 4 bases and J gave up 8 bases; unmatched junction bases: 7. CDR3 length equals 15 residues. CDR1 is MRHNA, CDR2 SNTAGT, per germline. The CDR3, as DNA: TGTGCCAGCAGTGTGTTTCTAGCGGGAGGCTATGAGCAGTTCTTC. It translates to CASSVFLAGGYEQFF.

This clone was seen just once. V gene TRBV7-9 combines with J gene TRBJ2-7; 8 bases line up with TRBD1. With V trimmed by 5 bases and J by 2 bases, 8 bases remained unmatched. Germline CDR1 SEHNR, CDR2 FQNEAQ (reference sequence). The length of the CDR3 is 15 residues. CDR3 nucleotide sequence: TGTGCCAGCAGCCGCCGGGACAGGCCTACCTACGAGCAGTACTTC. Amino acid sequence: CASSRRDRPTYEQYF.

The gene calls are TRBV13 and TRBJ2-7; 9 nucleotides line up with TRBD2. The CDR3 consists of 15 residues. Germline V gene sequence: CDR1 PRHDT, CDR2 FYEKMQ (reference sequence). V lost 4 bases and J lost 3; bases outside the gene matches: 7. CDR3 in amino acids: CASSSRLAASYEQYF. CDR3 sequence (DNA): TGTGCCAGCAGCTCCCGACTAGCGGCTAGCTACGAGCAGTACTTC.

The V and J genes are TRBV6-5 and TRBJ2-5; the D gene is possibly TRBD2 (6 bases). CDR3 length equals 14 residues. Between the trimmed V and J ends, which lost 6 bases and 1 base, there was a span of 12 bases. Germline values: CDR1 MNHEY, CDR2 SVGAGI. DNA of the CDR3: TGTGCCAGCAGGGCCCAGGGAGGCCAAGAGACCCAGTACTTC. Its translation: CASRAQGGQETQYF.

The chain uses TRBV7-6 and TRBJ2-7; D not certain. CDR1 and CDR2 from the germline V gene are SGHVS and FNYEAQ. Trimming removed 1 base at V and 5 bases at J, with 9 bases between. The CDR3 spans 13 residues. CDR3 sequence reads: CASSLVGVNEQYF. In DNA form, the CDR3 reads TGTGCCAGCAGCTTAGTTGGGGTCAACGAGCAGTACTTC.

This rearrangement joins TRBV7-8 to TRBJ2-7; 8 nucleotides agree with TRBD2. Germline assignment: CDR1 SGHVS and CDR2 FQNEAQ. The CDR3 spans 16 residues. V shed 0 bases, J shed 0 bases, and the junction held 4 bases outside the gene matches. The CDR3 reads CASSLAPLAASYEQYF. CDR3 coding DNA: TGTGCCAGCAGCTTAGCTCCACTAGCGGCCTCCTACGAGCAGTACTTC.

The chain recombines TRBV5-6 with TRBJ2-3, with D possibly being TRBD1 (5 bases). The CDR3 length is 14 residues. From germline, CDR1 is SGHDT and CDR2 YYEEEE. V was shortened by 0 bases and J by 1 base, with 6 bases between the two germline ends. In nucleotides, the CDR3 is TGTGCCAGCAGCTTGGAAGGGGGCACAGATACGCAGTATTTT. This encodes CASSLEGGTDTQYF.

This chain uses TRBV7-9 with TRBJ2-6; 8 nucleotides line up with TRBD1. Germline V gene lookup returns CDR1 SEHNR and CDR2 FQNEAQ (reference sequence). With V trimmed by 5 bases and J by 0 bases, 9 bases remained unmatched. CDR3 length equals 18 residues. For the CDR3, the DNA is TGTGCCAGCAGCGGATGGACAGGGCAGGGCTCTGGGGCCAACGTCCTGACTTTC. Protein sequence: CASSGWTGQGSGANVLTF.